Listed here are 30 T cell receptor beta chains from one sample, sequenced in a study of monozygotic twins with inflammatory bowel disease. With the 5' RACE reads reprocessed, TCRdb shows one record per CDR3 protein and no DNA. Its table records around 200,000 distinct CDR3 sequences. The sequenced material came from blood. The receptor source for this set is a human donor with ulcerative colitis or Crohn's disease, or a healthy co-twin of an affected twin (not recorded which).

The J gene is TRBJ2-7, the V gene TRBV5-1; the D gene TCRdb calls, TRBD1, cannot be checked with no DNA. CDR1 is SGHRS and CDR2 is YFSETQ in the germline V gene. CDR3 length: 15 amino acids. The CDR3 sequence: CASSPRESGAGEQYF. Using reference TRBV5-1 and TRBJ2-7 for the parts outside the CDR3, the full variable domain is KAGVTQTPRYLIKTRGQQVTLSCSPISGHRSVSWYQQTPGQGLQFLFEYFSETQRNKGNFPGRFSGRQFSNSRSEMNVSTLELGDSALYLCASSPRESGAGEQYFGPGTRLTVT.

The V call is TRBV5-1, the J call TRBJ1-2; TCRdb's assignment of TRBD1 cannot be checked, as there is no DNA. The V gene's germline CDR1 is SGHRS and CDR2 YFSETQ. The CDR3 runs 14 residues. The CDR3 region is CASSYGQTNYGYTF.

The V and J genes are TRBV18 and TRBJ2-1; no DNA is available, so the TRBD1 call from TCRdb remains unchecked. In germline, CDR1 is KGHSH, CDR2 LQKENI. This CDR3 has 14 amino acids. CDR3 residues: CASSGDRANGEQFF.

The chain employs TRBV6-4 and TRBJ1-6; TCRdb names TRBD1, which stays unverified in the absence of DNA. From germline, CDR1 is MRHNA and CDR2 SNTAGT. The CDR3 extends over 14 amino acids. This CDR3 is CASSGDSANSPLHF.

V gene TRBV3-1 combines with J gene TRBJ1-6; TCRdb selects TRBD1, and the lack of DNA leaves this call unchecked. CDR3 length: 15 amino acids. CDR1 is LGHDT, CDR2 YNNKEL, per germline (reference sequence). CDR3 region: CASSPRDRYNSPLHF.

The chain has TRBV6-1 and TRBJ2-3. Per germline, CDR1 MNHNS and CDR2 SASEGT. This CDR3 is built from 15 residues. CDR3 sequence reads: CASSAGLTSTDTQYF.

The chain combines TRBV20-1 with TRBJ2-1; the D call from TCRdb, TRBD2, cannot be confirmed without DNA. Germline V CDR1 and CDR2: DFQATT, SNEGSKA (reference sequence). The CDR3 is 15 residues long. CDR3 region: CSARPTQAGYNEQFF.

V is TRBV4-2 and J is TRBJ1-6. The CDR3 length is 14 residues. Germline V gives CDR1 LGHNA, CDR2 YNFKEQ. The CDR3 is CASSQDLLNQVLHF.

The rearrangement joins TRBV5-1 to TRBJ1-5. The CDR3 consists of 15 residues. Germline V CDR1 and CDR2: SGHRS, YFSETQ. This chain's CDR3 is CASSLEGLRDQPQHF. Variable domain in full (rest from reference TRBV5-1 and TRBJ1-5): KAGVTQTPRYLIKTRGQQVTLSCSPISGHRSVSWYQQTPGQGLQFLFEYFSETQRNKGNFPGRFSGRQFSNSRSEMNVSTLELGDSALYLCASSLEGLRDQPQHFGDGTRLSIL.

The CDR3 loop is CATRQGSNQPQHF. V gene TRBV2 combines with J gene TRBJ1-5; TCRdb lists TRBD1, though no DNA is available to test this call. The germline CDR1 and CDR2 sequences are SNHLY and FYNNEI. CDR3 length equals 13 residues.

The rearrangement joins TRBV29-1 to TRBJ2-5; TCRdb reports TRBD1, a call that lacks DNA to check it against. The germline CDR1 and CDR2 sequences are SQVTM and ANQGSEA. The CDR3 spans 12 residues. The CDR3 spells CSVGDKKETQYF. Complete variable domain (other parts from reference TRBV29-1 and TRBJ2-5): SAVISQKPSRDICQRGTSLTIQCQVDSQVTMMFWYRQQPGQSLTLIATANQGSEATYESGFVIDKFPISRPNLTFSTLTVSNMSPEDSSIYLCSVGDKKETQYFGPGTRLLVL.

The chain is built from TRBV6-5 and TRBJ1-5; absent DNA, TCRdb's TRBD1 call cannot be checked. CDR3 length equals 15 residues. Germline loops: CDR1 MNHEY, CDR2 SVGAGI. The CDR3 reads CASSYSRQGGQPQHF.

The chain uses TRBV12-3 or TRBV12-4 and TRBJ2-2; without DNA, the TCRdb call of TRBD2 cannot be checked. This CDR3 is built from 15 residues. CDR3 sequence: CASSLGSGRTGELFF.

The chain employs TRBV6-6 and TRBJ2-1; the TCRdb D gene call, TRBD1, has no DNA to confirm it. Germline lookup yields CDR1 MNHNY and CDR2 SVGAGI (reference sequence). The CDR3 extends over 14 amino acids. This chain's CDR3 is CASSRDGTYNEQFF.

The chain couples TRBV24-1 to TRBJ2-1; as DNA is missing, the TRBD1 call by TCRdb cannot be tested. This CDR3 has 15 amino acids. The germline V gene has CDR1 KGHDR and CDR2 SFDVKD. The CDR3 loop is CATSDPTGYPGEQFF.

The chain employs TRBV5-1 and TRBJ2-1; TCRdb calls TRBD1, which cannot be checked without DNA. This CDR3 region has 16 residues. Germline V lookup: CDR1 SGHRS, CDR2 YFSETQ. The CDR3 region is CASSLIPGQLYNEQFF.

The chain recombines TRBV4-2 with TRBJ2-1; absent DNA, TCRdb's TRBD1 call cannot be checked. CDR1 is LGHNA and CDR2 is YNFKEQ in the germline V gene. The CDR3 totals 15 residues. Here the CDR3 reads CASSRNRGPYNEQFF.

The chain recombines TRBV20-1 with TRBJ1-6; checking the TCRdb D call of TRBD1 is not possible without DNA. The CDR3 contains 14 residues. Germline V CDR1 and CDR2: DFQATT, SNEGSKA (reference sequence). The CDR3 loop reads CSAPQGNNNSPLHF.

This chain's CDR3 is CASSILRQADTEAFF. The chain recombines TRBV19 with TRBJ1-1; TCRdb picks TRBD1, but there is no DNA to check that call. The germline gives CDR1 LNHDA, CDR2 SQIVND (reference sequence). CDR3 length: 15 amino acids.

The chain links TRBV7-9 to TRBJ1-5; TCRdb's D call of TRBD1 is untestable without DNA. This CDR3 comprises 14 residues. From germline, CDR1 is SEHNR and CDR2 FQNEAQ (reference sequence). The chain's CDR3 is CASSMGQGGQPQHF. Together with reference TRBV7-9 and TRBJ1-5, the CDR3 gives the full variable domain: DTGVSQNPRHKITKRGQNVTFRCDPISEHNRLYWYRQTLGQGPEFLTYFQNEAQLEKSRLLSDRFSAERPKGSFSTLEIQRTEQGDSAMYLCASSMGQGGQPQHFGDGTRLSIL.

V and J are TRBV2 and TRBJ2-1; checking the TCRdb D call of TRBD1 is not possible without DNA. Looked up from germline, CDR1 is SNHLY and CDR2 is FYNNEI. This CDR3 is 16 amino acids long. The CDR3 sequence is CASSEGGTVFYNEQFF. The whole variable domain, remainder taken from reference TRBV2 and TRBJ2-1, is EPEVTQTPSHQVTQMGQEVILRCVPISNHLYFYWYRQILGQKVEFLVSFYNNEISEKSEIFDDQFSVERPDGSNFTLKIRSTKLEDSAMYFCASSEGGTVFYNEQFFGPGTRLTVL.

The chain uses TRBV9 and TRBJ1-1. Germline V lookup: CDR1 SGDLS, CDR2 YYNGEE. This CDR3 is built from 14 residues. The chain's CDR3 is CASSVGMGETEAFF.

V usage is TRBV5-6 and J usage is TRBJ1-1. This CDR3 spans 16 amino acids. Germline CDR1 and CDR2: SGHDT and YYEEEE. The CDR3 spells CASSLDRWGMNTEAFF.

This chain uses TRBV6-5 with TRBJ1-5; TCRdb indicates TRBD1, and absent DNA this call remains unverified. Germline V gene data show CDR1 as MNHEY and CDR2 as SVGAGI. CDR3 length: 15 amino acids. CDR3 in amino acids: CASSYESGGYQPQHF.

The rearrangement uses TRBV5-1 and TRBJ2-7; TCRdb indicates TRBD2, and absent DNA this call remains unverified. Germline V gene lookup returns CDR1 SGHRS and CDR2 YFSETQ. The CDR3 is 15 amino acids. CDR3: CASREDGSSIYEQYF.

The chain combines TRBV20-1 with TRBJ2-7; TCRdb returns TRBD1, unconfirmable since there is no DNA. Germline CDR1 reads DFQATT; CDR2 reads SNEGSKA (reference sequence). There are 11 residues in the CDR3. This CDR3 is CSANTRTGFTF.

The chain couples TRBV5-1 to TRBJ2-7; as DNA is missing, the TRBD1 call by TCRdb cannot be tested. Germline V CDR1 and CDR2: SGHRS, YFSETQ. The CDR3 length is 15 residues. CDR3 loop: CASSYGTSLGYEQYF.

This sequence joins TRBV12-3 or TRBV12-4 and TRBJ2-3; TCRdb picks TRBD2, but there is no DNA to check that call. The CDR3 consists of 17 residues. The CDR3 here is CASSQGLAGASTDTQYF.

This rearrangement joins TRBV7-2 to TRBJ1-1; TCRdb lists TRBD1, though no DNA is available to test this call. The CDR3 sequence is 14 residues long. Looked up from germline, CDR1 is SGHTA and CDR2 is FQGNSA. CDR3 region: CASSLRDRVTEAFF.

The chain recombines TRBV19 with TRBJ1-5; the D call of TRBD1 rests on TCRdb alone, since no DNA is present to check it. The CDR3 has 17 residues. CDR1 LNHDA and CDR2 SQIVND come from the germline V gene (reference sequence). The CDR3 protein is CASSGKKGTGANQPQHF.